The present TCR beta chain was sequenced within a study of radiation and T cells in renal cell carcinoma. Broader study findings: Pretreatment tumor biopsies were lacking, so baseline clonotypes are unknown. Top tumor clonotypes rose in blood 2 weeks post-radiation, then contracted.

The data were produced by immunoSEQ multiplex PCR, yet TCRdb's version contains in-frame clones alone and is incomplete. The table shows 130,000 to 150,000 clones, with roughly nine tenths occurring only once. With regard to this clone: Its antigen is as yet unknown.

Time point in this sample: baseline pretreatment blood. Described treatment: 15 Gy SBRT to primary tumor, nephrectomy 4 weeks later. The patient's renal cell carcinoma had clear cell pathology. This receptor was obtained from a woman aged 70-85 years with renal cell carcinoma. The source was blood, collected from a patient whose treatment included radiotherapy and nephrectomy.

The CDR3: CASSFLTGDTEAFF. The CDR3, as DNA: TGTGCCAGTAGTTTCCTGACAGGGGACACTGAAGCTTTCTTT. The chain links TRBV19 to TRBJ1-1; 8 bases map to TRBD1. Trimming at V came to 5 bases and at J to 3 bases, leaving 5 bases not matched to a gene. CDR3 length equals 14 residues. Germline values: CDR1 LNHDA, CDR2 SQIVND (reference sequence).